This TCR beta chain stems from a study of T-cell reconstitution after alpha-beta-depleted transplantation in children. Preparation of the TCRbeta library involved a method that used unique molecular identifiers. MiXCR was run by TCRdb on the PCR reads, yielding one entry per CDR3 protein. The repertoire holds around 450,000 distinct CDR3 sequences, 43% seen once, with 25% to 30% in the top ten. Findings and caveats of the study: Newly generated T cells supplied most T-cell counts and diversity one year post-transplant.

As concerns this clonotype: The antigen remains undetermined.

The receptor's source is a girl aged 2-10 years with aplastic anemia, due to receive a stem cell transplant. The specimen comprised PBMCs, sampled before TCRalphabeta/CD19-depleted stem cell transplant.

The CDR3 reads CAINLPRGGQYF. CDR3 nucleotide sequence: TGTGCCATCAACCTACCCCGGGGGGGGCAGTATTTT. The chain recombines TRBV12-3 or TRBV12-4 with TRBJ2-3, with 8 bases matching TRBD2. J lost 11 bases, V lost 10 bases, and 11 bases had no gene match. This CDR3 is built from 12 residues.